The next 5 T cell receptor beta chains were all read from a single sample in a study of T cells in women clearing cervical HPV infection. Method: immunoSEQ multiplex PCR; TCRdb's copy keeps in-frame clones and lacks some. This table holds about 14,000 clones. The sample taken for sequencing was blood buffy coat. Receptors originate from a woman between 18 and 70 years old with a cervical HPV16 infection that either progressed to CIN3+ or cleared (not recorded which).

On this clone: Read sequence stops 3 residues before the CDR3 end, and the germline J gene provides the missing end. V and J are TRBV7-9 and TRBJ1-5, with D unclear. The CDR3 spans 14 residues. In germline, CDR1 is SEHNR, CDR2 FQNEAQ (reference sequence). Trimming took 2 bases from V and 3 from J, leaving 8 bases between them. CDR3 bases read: TGTGCCAGCAGCTTATCCGGGGACAATCAGCCC. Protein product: CASSLSGDNQP. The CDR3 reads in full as CASSLSGDNQPQHF.

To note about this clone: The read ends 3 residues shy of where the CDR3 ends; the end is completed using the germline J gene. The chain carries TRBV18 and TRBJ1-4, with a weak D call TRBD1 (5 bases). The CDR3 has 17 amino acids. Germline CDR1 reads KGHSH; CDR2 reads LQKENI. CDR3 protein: CASSPNQVNSGANVLFF. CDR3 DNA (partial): TGTGCCAGCTCACCGAATCAGGTTAACTCTGGGGCCAACGTA.

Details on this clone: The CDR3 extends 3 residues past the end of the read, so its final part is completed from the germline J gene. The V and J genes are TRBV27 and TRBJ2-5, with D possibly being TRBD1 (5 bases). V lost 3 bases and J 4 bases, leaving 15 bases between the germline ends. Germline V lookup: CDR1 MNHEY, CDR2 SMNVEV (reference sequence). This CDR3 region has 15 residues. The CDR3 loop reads CASSFRRTGIETQYF. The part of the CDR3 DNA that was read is TGTGCCAGCAGTTTCCGTCGAACAGGAATAGAGACC.

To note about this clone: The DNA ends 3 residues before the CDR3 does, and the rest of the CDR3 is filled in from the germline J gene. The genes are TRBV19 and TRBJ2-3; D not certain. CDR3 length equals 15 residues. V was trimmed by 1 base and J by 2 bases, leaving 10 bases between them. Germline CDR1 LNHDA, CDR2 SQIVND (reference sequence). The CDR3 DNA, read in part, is TGTGCCAGTAGTATAGGTAACAGTTTCACAGATACG. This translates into CASSIGNSFTDT. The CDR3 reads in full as CASSIGNSFTDTQYF. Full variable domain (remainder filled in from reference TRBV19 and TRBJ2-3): DGGITQSPKYLFRKEGQNVTLSCEQNLNHDAMYWYRQDPGQGLRLIYYSQIVNDFQKGDIAEGYSVSREKKESFPLTVTSAQKNPTAFYLCASSIGNSFTDTQYFGPGTRLTVL.

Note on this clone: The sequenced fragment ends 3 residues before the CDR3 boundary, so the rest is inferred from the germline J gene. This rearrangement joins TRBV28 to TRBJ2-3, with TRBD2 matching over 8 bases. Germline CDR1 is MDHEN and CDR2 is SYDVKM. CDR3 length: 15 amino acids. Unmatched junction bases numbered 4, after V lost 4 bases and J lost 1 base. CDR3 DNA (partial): TGTGCCAGCAGTTCCTTGACTAGCGGCACAGATACG. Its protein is CASSSLTSGTDT. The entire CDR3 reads CASSSLTSGTDTQYF.